A single sample is the source of the 7 T cell receptor beta chains below, sequenced in a study of OX40 agonist ivuxolimab in advanced cancers. Produced via immunoSEQ multiplex PCR; TCRdb's table is partial and in-frame only. The table records some 68,000 clones, 83% of them present only once. The starting material was CD4+ or CD8+ T cells sorted from blood, obtained in a trial of the OX40 agonist ivuxolimab. The receptor source for this set is an adult with an advanced solid tumor such as melanoma, head and neck, liver or kidney cancer.

This clone came up many times. CDR3: CASSQDQLYGYTF. As DNA, the CDR3 is TGTGCCAGCAGCCAAGATCAACTCTATGGCTACACCTTC. This chain uses TRBV14 with TRBJ1-2; D gene ambiguous. This CDR3 is built from 13 residues. Trimming took off 0 bases at V and 4 bases at J, with 6 bases between the two ends. CDR1 is SGHDN, CDR2 FVKESK, per germline.

This sequence joins TRBV10-3 and TRBJ1-2; D not resolved. CDR1 and CDR2 (germline): ENHRY, SYGVKD. The CDR3 runs to 15 residues. The V end was cut by 4 bases, the J end by 2 bases, with 14 bases between. The CDR3 reads CAISGTRLGNYGYTF. CDR3 bases: TGTGCCATCAGTGGTACTCGGTTGGGGAACTATGGCTACACCTTC.

The chain carries TRBV10-3 and TRBJ2-5; perhaps TRBD2 as D (6 bases). This CDR3 is 14 amino acids long. The germline gives CDR1 ENHRY, CDR2 SYGVKD. The V end was cut by 11 bases, the J end by 5 bases, with 21 bases between. CDR3 amino acids: CAALRRRARETQYF. Here the CDR3 DNA reads TGTGCCGCTCTTAGGAGGAGGGCCAGGGAGACCCAGTACTTC.

This chain connects TRBV21-1 to TRBJ1-1; no DNA check was done on the table's D call, TRBD1. TRBV21-1 is a pseudogene segment. The CDR3 has 13 amino acids. CDR3 coding DNA: TGTGCCAGCAGCATCCTCAGGGACACTGAAGCTTTCTTT. Translated: CASSILRDTEAFF.

The chain is built from TRBV6-5 and TRBJ2-3, with 7 bases identical to TRBD1. The CDR3 loop spans 14 amino acids. Germline CDR1 and CDR2: MNHEY and SVGAGI. After removal of 10 bases from V and 0 bases from J, the junction contained 7 bases not matched to a gene. As DNA, the CDR3 is TGTGCCATATCGGACAGGTACAGCACAGATACGCAGTATTTT. Translation gives CAISDRYSTDTQYF.

V and J are TRBV6-5 and TRBJ1-5, with no clear D. V was pared by 6 bases and J by 6 bases, with 9 bases between. Germline V gives CDR1 MNHEY, CDR2 SVGAGI. This CDR3 spans 12 amino acids. The CDR3 here is CASRRLGQPQHF. The CDR3 bases are TGTGCCAGCAGGCGACTAGGTCAGCCCCAGCATTTT.

The chain carries TRBV6-1 and TRBJ2-5; no clear D gene. In germline, CDR1 is MNHNS, CDR2 SASEGT. The CDR3 runs 12 residues. Between the trimmed V and J ends, which lost 6 bases and 1 base, there was a span of 6 bases. For the CDR3, the DNA is TGTGCCAGCAGATGGGGCCAAGAGACCCAGTACTTC. As protein: CASRWGQETQYF.